This T cell receptor (beta chain) was sequenced during a study of blood T cell repertoires in COVID-19. Across the study: The origin of the acute and convalescent COVID-19 samples was the United States, Italy and Spain.

The ends were cut back, 0 bases at V and 6 bases at J, with 13 bases in the middle. The CDR3 runs 15 residues. In germline, CDR1 is SGHRS, CDR2 YFSETQ. Sequencing was performed with immunoSEQ multiplex PCR; in TCRdb, only in-frame clones are kept and a portion is missing. The table lists 95,000 to 100,000 clones, around 85% of them singletons. This receptor was taken from a woman between 70 and 85 years old with active or convalescent COVID-19. V and J are TRBV5-1 and TRBJ1-5; D possibly corresponds to TRBD1 (6 bases). Sample: peripheral blood. The CDR3 DNA is TGCGCCAGCAGCTTGGAACCAGGGGCAGGTCAGCCCCAGCATTTT. Protein product: CASSLEPGAGQPQHF.